The text below deals with one TCR beta chain. The antigen remains undetermined. With the read ending 3 residues before the CDR3 end, the germline J gene is used to fill in that end. These data are taken from a study of T cells in women clearing cervical HPV infection. Study-wide findings and caveats: Repertoire richness, not evenness, was significantly elevated in CIN3+ cases versus controls.

Cervical HPV DNA detected by MY09/MY11 PCR, typed by dot-blot. Germline V gene sequence: CDR1 SGDLS, CDR2 YYNGEE. Trimming stripped 0 bases from V and 1 base from J, with 13 bases between. The CDR3 is 16 residues long. Libraries were prepared by immunoSEQ multiplex PCR; TCRdb keeps only in-frame clonotypes and omits some of them. This repertoire includes roughly 15,000 clones. Sequencing input: blood buffy coat. V and J are TRBV9 and TRBJ1-2; D might be TRBD1 (5 bases). The TCR was taken from a woman between 18 and 70 years old with a cervical HPV16 infection that either progressed to CIN3+ or cleared (not recorded which). Incomplete CDR3 DNA: TGTGCCAGCAGCGTAGCCGTTGGGACTATTAACTATGGC. Amino acid sequence: CASSVAVGTINYG. The whole CDR3 protein reads CASSVAVGTINYGYTF.